The clone carrying this T cell receptor beta chain has a count of ten or more. The antigen is not known. This specimen comes from a study of blood T cells in healthy people across ages. The germline CDR1 and CDR2 sequences are SGHDT and YYEEEE. Trimming removed 3 bases from V and 4 bases from J, with 13 bases in between. This CDR3 has 14 amino acids. The authors ran a second PCR of 7 to 11 cycles using a sample-barcoded 5' primer and a J-beta primer mix. TCRdb used MiXCR to reprocess the 5' RACE reads, holding one entry per CDR3 protein. The sample comprises about 640,000 distinct CDR3 sequences, around three fifths of which are singletons, and roughly 34% rests with the top ten. Study-wide points: Diversity figures based on one million T cells were deemed too low. The donors' CMV status was not determined, possibly confounding changes in expanded clonotypes.

The chain has TRBV5-6 and TRBJ1-1; D is undetermined. The sequence came from a man between 60 and 75 years old in good health. The sample taken for sequencing was blood. The CDR3 nucleotides read TGTGCCAGCAGCTCTCCGGGGTCGGGCACTGAAGCTTTCTTT. Amino acid sequence: CASSSPGSGTEAFF.